Presented here are 10 T cell receptor beta chains from one specimen sequenced in a study of CD8+CD57+ T cells in acquired aplastic anemia listed by TCRdb under 2018. Patients chosen for sequencing had shown expansion of CD8+CD57+ cells by flow cytometry. Instrument on record: Illumina HiSeq 2000. Profiling of TCR beta VDJ combinations and CDR3 sequences used genomic DNA as the template. The public reads were run again by TCRdb, first through fastp at Q25 and then through MiXCR, and only productive beta chains were kept. Identical CDR3 proteins give one entry, which carries the most common genes and DNA. For this sample there are approximately 170,000 distinct CDR3 sequences; less than 60% appear just once. The ten largest account for 2.5% to 4% of the sample. Sequencing was done on a sample of sorted CD4+, CD8+, or CD8+CD57+ T cells (not recorded which) from PBMCs. All receptors derive from a human donor with aplastic anemia.

For this clonotype: Since a much larger clone is just one base distant, this may be a read error. The chain recombines TRBV7-9 with TRBJ1-2; 9 bases are a match to TRBD1. From germline, CDR1 is SEHNR and CDR2 FQNEAQ (reference sequence). This CDR3 spans 14 amino acids. The CDR3 nucleotides are TGTACCAGCAGCCCAGGACAGGGGCTCTATGGCTACACCTTC. Encoded protein: CTSSPGQGLYGYTF.

This clonotype has a count of ten or more. V is TRBV12-3 or TRBV12-4 and J is TRBJ1-2; 7 bases line up with TRBD1. J was trimmed by 6 bases and V by 7 bases; bases with no gene match: 17. CDR3 length: 16 amino acids. CDR3 in amino acids: CASTTRRQGTPNGYTF. Here the CDR3 DNA reads TGTGCCAGCACCACGAGACGACAGGGAACACCAAATGGCTACACCTTC.

In DNA, the CDR3 is TGTGCCAGCAGTTTAGGGCGGGGGGGTAACTCTCTAGCAGATACGCAGTATTTT. Translation gives CASSLGRGGNSLADTQYF. The chain carries TRBV12-3 or TRBV12-4 and TRBJ2-3, with 9 bases aligning to TRBD2. The CDR3 consists of 18 residues. With V trimmed by 1 base and J by 4 bases, 12 bases remained unmatched.

In its sample, this clonotype was seen many times. The chain uses TRBV9 and TRBJ1-2; D may be TRBD1 (6 bases). The CDR3 is 15 amino acids. The germline CDR1 and CDR2 sequences are SGDLS and YYNGEE. V gave up 5 bases and J gave up 4 bases, with 18 bases separating them. CDR3 nucleotides: TGTGCCAGCAGTCCGACCAATCAGGGGATCTATGGCTACACCTTC. It translates to CASSPTNQGIYGYTF.

The J gene is TRBJ2-1, the V gene TRBV24-1, with D unclear. V lost 1 base and J 4 bases, leaving 1 base between the germline ends. This CDR3 contains 12 residues. Germline assignment: CDR1 KGHDR and CDR2 SFDVKD. CDR3: CATSDFYNEQFF. The CDR3 DNA sequence: TGTGCCACCAGTGATTTTTACAATGAGCAGTTCTTC.

The V and J genes are TRBV11-3 and TRBJ1-2, with 8 bases that match TRBD1. V was clipped by 2 bases and J by 4 bases; unmatched bases: 0. Germline assignment: CDR1 SGHNT and CDR2 YENEEA. The CDR3 loop spans 13 amino acids. CDR3 sequence: CASSLTGGYGYTF. The CDR3, as DNA: TGTGCCAGCAGCTTAACAGGGGGCTATGGCTACACCTTC.

This clonotype was detected a few times. The J gene is TRBJ1-2, the V gene TRBV27, with D possibly being TRBD1 (5 bases). Looked up from germline, CDR1 is MNHEY and CDR2 is SMNVEV (reference sequence). The CDR3 sequence is 14 residues long. Trimming shortened V by 5 bases and J by 2 bases, and 12 bases separated the two germline ends. Here the CDR3 DNA reads TGTGCCAGCAGTGGAACAGGAGGGAACTATGGCTACACCTTC. Protein sequence: CASSGTGGNYGYTF.

This clonotype appeared many times. The rearrangement links TRBV19 to TRBJ1-1, with a weak D call TRBD1 (5 bases). The CDR3 loop spans 14 amino acids. Germline V CDR1 and CDR2: LNHDA, SQIVND (reference sequence). Trimming cost V 3 bases and J 2 bases, with 10 bases left between them. This CDR3 is CASSMLGVNTEAFF. CDR3 sequence (DNA): TGTGCCAGTAGTATGCTGGGGGTCAACACTGAAGCTTTCTTT.

This clonotype was seen repeatedly, ten times or more. The chain employs TRBV3-1 and TRBJ1-6; D is uncertain. Germline V gives CDR1 LGHDT, CDR2 YNNKEL (reference sequence). The CDR3 has 16 amino acids. Trimming took off 5 bases at V and 0 bases at J, with 11 bases between the two ends. CDR3 residues: CASSSHTSSYNSPLHF. The CDR3 DNA reads as TGTGCCAGCAGCTCACACACGAGCTCCTATAATTCACCCCTCCACTTT.

This clonotype was counted once. The chain links TRBV14 to TRBJ1-2, with 8 positions matching TRBD1. V lost 0 bases to trimming and J lost 6 bases; unmatched junction nucleotides: 3. The CDR3 contains 14 residues. The germline V gene has CDR1 SGHDN and CDR2 FVKESK. In nucleotides, the CDR3 is TGTGCCAGCAGCCAAGACAGGGGGCAGGATGGCTACACCTTC. Protein product: CASSQDRGQDGYTF.